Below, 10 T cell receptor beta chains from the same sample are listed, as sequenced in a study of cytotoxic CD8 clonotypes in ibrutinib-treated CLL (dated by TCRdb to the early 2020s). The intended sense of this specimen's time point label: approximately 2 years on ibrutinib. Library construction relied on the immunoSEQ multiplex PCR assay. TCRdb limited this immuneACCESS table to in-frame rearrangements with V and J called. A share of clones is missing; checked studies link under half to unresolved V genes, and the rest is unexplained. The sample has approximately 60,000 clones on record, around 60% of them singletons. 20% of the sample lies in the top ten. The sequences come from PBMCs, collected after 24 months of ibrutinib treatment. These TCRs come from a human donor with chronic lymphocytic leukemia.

CDR3 residues: CASGRVGYEQYF. As DNA, the CDR3 is TGTGCCAGCGGGCGGGTAGGGTACGAGCAGTACTTC. This sequence joins TRBV6-5 and TRBJ2-7; tentative D call: TRBD2 (5 bases). The germline V and J ends were trimmed by 8 bases and 4 bases, with 12 bases remaining between them. Germline V gene sequence: CDR1 MNHEY, CDR2 SVGAGI. This CDR3 contains 12 residues.

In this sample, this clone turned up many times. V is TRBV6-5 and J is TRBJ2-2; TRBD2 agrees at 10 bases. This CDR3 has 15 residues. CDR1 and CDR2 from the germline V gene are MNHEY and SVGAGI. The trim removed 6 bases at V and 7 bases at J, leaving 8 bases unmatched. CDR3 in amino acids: CASRPRAGGNGELFF. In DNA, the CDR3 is TGTGCCAGCAGACCAAGAGCGGGAGGGAACGGGGAGCTGTTTTTT.

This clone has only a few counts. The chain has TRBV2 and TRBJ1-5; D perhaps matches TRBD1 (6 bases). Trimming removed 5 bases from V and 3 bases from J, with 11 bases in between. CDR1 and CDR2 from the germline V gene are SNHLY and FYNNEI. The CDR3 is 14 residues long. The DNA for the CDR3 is TGTGCCAGCAGTAGACAGGCCCCCAATCAGCCCCAGCATTTT. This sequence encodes CASSRQAPNQPQHF.

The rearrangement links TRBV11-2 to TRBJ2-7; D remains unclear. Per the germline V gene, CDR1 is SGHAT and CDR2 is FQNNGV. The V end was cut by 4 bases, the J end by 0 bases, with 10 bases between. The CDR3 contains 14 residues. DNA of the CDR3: TGTGCCAGCAGCTCCTCTGTAAGCTCCTACGAGCAGTACGTC. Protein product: CASSSSVSSYEQYV.

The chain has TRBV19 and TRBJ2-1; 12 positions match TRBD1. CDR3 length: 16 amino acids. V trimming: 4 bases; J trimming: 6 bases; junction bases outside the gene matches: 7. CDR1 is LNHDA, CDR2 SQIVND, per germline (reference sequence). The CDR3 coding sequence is TGTGCCAGTAGTACAGCCGGGACAGGGGGCCGCAATGAGCAGTTCTTC. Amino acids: CASSTAGTGGRNEQFF.

CDR3 in amino acids: CAIRQGGNTEAFF. For the CDR3, the DNA is TGTGCCATCAGGCAGGGTGGGAACACTGAAGCTTTCTTT. The chain uses TRBV10-3 and TRBJ1-1; TRBD1 might be the D (5 bases). Looked up from germline, CDR1 is ENHRY and CDR2 is SYGVKD. This CDR3 has 13 residues. V was pared by 6 bases and J by 1 base, with 9 bases between.

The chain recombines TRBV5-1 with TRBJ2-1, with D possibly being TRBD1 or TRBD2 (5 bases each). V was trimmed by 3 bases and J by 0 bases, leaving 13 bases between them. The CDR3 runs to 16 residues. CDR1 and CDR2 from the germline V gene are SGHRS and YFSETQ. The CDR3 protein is CASSWRSGSSYNEQFF. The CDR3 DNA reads TGCGCCAGCAGCTGGAGATCAGGGAGCTCCTACAATGAGCAGTTCTTC.

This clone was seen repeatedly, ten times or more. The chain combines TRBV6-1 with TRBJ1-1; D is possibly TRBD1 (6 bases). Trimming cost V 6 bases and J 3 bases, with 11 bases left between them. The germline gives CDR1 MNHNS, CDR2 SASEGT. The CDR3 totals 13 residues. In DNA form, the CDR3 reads TGTGCCAGCAGGGAGGGGGGATACACTGAAGCTTTCTTT. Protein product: CASREGGYTEAFF.

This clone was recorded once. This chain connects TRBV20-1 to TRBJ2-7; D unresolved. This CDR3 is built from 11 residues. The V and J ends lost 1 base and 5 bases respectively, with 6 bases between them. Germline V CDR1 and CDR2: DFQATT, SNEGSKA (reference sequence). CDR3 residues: CSARAAHEQYV. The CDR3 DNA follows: TGCAGTGCTAGAGCCGCCCACGAGCAGTACGTC.

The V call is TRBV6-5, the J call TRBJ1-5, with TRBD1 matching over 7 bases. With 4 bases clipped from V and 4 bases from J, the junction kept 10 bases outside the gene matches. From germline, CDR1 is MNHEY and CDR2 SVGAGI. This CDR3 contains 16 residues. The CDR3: CASSSGTASWNQPQHF. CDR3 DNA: TGTGCCAGCAGTTCGGGGACAGCCTCGTGGAATCAGCCCCAGCATTTT.